These 13 T cell receptor beta chains originate from one sample sequenced in a study of T cells in localized non-small cell lung cancer. This table comes from immunoSEQ multiplex PCR, and its TCRdb copy is limited to in-frame clones, with some not included. The sample holds over 9,000 clones, approximately 85% seen once. Specimen: peripheral blood, collected before any cancer treatment. The receptors here all came from a male donor at least 60 years old with stage III lung adenocarcinoma.

J is TRBJ1-4 and V is TRBV7-9; 7 bases agree with TRBD1. This CDR3 spans 17 amino acids. Germline CDR1 and CDR2: SEHNR and FQNEAQ (reference sequence). After removal of 2 bases from V and 4 bases from J, the junction contained 10 bases not matched to a gene. The CDR3 region has the DNA TGTGCCAGCAGCTTAAAGGGCGGGACAGTCTTTAATGAAAAACTGTTTTTT. Its protein product is CASSLKGGTVFNEKLFF.

The chain uses TRBV28 and TRBJ2-7; D tentatively reads TRBD1 or TRBD2 (5 bases each). This CDR3 is 14 amino acids long. Trimming pared 7 bases from V and 7 bases from J, leaving 20 bases between. The V gene's germline CDR1 is MDHEN and CDR2 SYDVKM. This chain's CDR3 is CASIRQGRYGEQYF. CDR3 nucleotide sequence: TGTGCCAGCATTCGGCAGGGACGGTATGGAGAGCAGTACTTC.

This rearrangement joins TRBV9 to TRBJ1-1; D not certain. With 0 bases removed from V and 0 bases from J, the gap between germline ends came to 12 bases. This CDR3 is built from 16 residues. The V gene's germline CDR1 is SGDLS and CDR2 YYNGEE. The CDR3 region is CASSVVGSHLNTEAFF. The CDR3 DNA reads TGTGCCAGCAGCGTAGTGGGGAGTCATTTGAACACTGAAGCTTTCTTT.

The chain combines TRBV28 with TRBJ2-2, with D unclear. Trimming stripped 7 bases from V and 1 base from J, with 7 bases between. CDR3 size: 13 residues. Germline V lookup: CDR1 MDHEN, CDR2 SYDVKM. CDR3 amino acids: CASTERNTGELFF. The CDR3 DNA is TGTGCCAGCACCGAGAGGAACACCGGGGAGCTGTTTTTT.

The chain uses TRBV25-1 and TRBJ1-4; unclear D gene. The germline V gene has CDR1 MGHDK and CDR2 SYGVNS. CDR3 length: 14 amino acids. V was shortened by 1 base and J by 7 bases, with 10 bases between the two germline ends. CDR3 loop: CASSEFASSEKLFF. CDR3 sequence (DNA): TGTGCCAGCAGTGAATTTGCCTCAAGTGAAAAACTGTTTTTT. Filled out from reference TRBV25-1 and TRBJ1-4, the complete variable domain reads EADIYQTPRYLVIGTGKKITLECSQTMGHDKMYWYQQDPGMELHLIHYSYGVNSTEKGDLSSESTVSRIRTEHFPLTLESARPSHTSQYLCASSEFASSEKLFFGSGTQLSVL.

The J gene is TRBJ2-1, the V gene TRBV7-2; 9 bases fit TRBD2. Unmatched junction bases numbered 5, after V lost 1 base and J lost 7 bases. Germline V CDR1 and CDR2: SGHTA, FQGNSA. This CDR3 is 15 amino acids long. The CDR3 sequence: CASSLVAGVVNEQFF. CDR3 DNA: TGTGCCAGCAGCTTAGTAGCGGGAGTTGTGAATGAGCAGTTCTTC. The whole variable domain, filled in from reference TRBV7-2 and TRBJ2-1, reads GAGVSQSPSNKVTEKGKDVELRCDPISGHTALYWYRQSLGQGLEFLIYFQGNSAPDKSGLPSDRFSAERTGGSVSTLTIQRTQQEDSAVYLCASSLVAGVVNEQFFGPGTRLTVL.

V is TRBV27 and J is TRBJ2-7, with D unresolved. This CDR3 comprises 14 residues. Deletions cut 6 bases from V and 0 bases from J, with 12 bases between. Per the germline V gene, CDR1 is MNHEY and CDR2 is SMNVEV (reference sequence). CDR3 DNA sequence: TGTGCCAGCAGACGAGAGACCGACTCCTACGAGCAGTACTTC. Its protein product is CASRRETDSYEQYF.

This clone was recorded a few times. The chain is built from TRBV9 and TRBJ2-3, with 9 bases lining up with TRBD2. Looked up from germline, CDR1 is SGDLS and CDR2 is YYNGEE. The CDR3 consists of 16 residues. V shed 0 bases, J shed 5 bases, and the junction held 7 bases outside the gene matches. DNA of the CDR3: TGTGCCAGCAGCGTAGTAGGCGGGGGGGCCGGAGATACGCAGTATTTT. It yields the protein CASSVVGGGAGDTQYF.

The CDR3 here is CASGPGTRNSPLHF. The CDR3 nucleotides read TGTGCCAGCGGCCCCGGGACGCGGAATTCACCCCTCCACTTT. The chain employs TRBV27 and TRBJ1-6, with D tentatively TRBD1 (5 bases). Between the trimmed V and J ends, which lost 8 bases and 7 bases, there was a span of 15 bases. This CDR3 spans 14 amino acids. Per germline, CDR1 MNHEY and CDR2 SMNVEV (reference sequence).

The J gene is TRBJ2-3, the V gene TRBV4-3; 12 nucleotides align to TRBD2. The CDR3 totals 15 residues. The V gene end was trimmed by 2 bases and the J gene end by 6 bases; junction bases not matched to a gene: 3. Per germline, CDR1 LGHNA and CDR2 YSLEER. The CDR3 nucleotides are TGCGCCAGCAGCCAAAGACTAGCGGGGGTGGATACGCAGTATTTT. Its protein product is CASSQRLAGVDTQYF.

The rearrangement joins TRBV5-5 to TRBJ1-1; TRBD1 might be the D (6 bases). In germline, CDR1 is SGHKS, CDR2 YYEKEE (reference sequence). V shed 1 base and J shed 0 bases, with 10 bases lying between them. There are 15 residues in the CDR3. The CDR3 sequence is CASSLTGHLNTEAFF. CDR3 in DNA: TGTGCCAGCAGCTTGACGGGACACCTGAACACTGAAGCTTTCTTT. The full variable domain, its missing parts supplied by reference TRBV5-5 and TRBJ1-1, is DAGVTQSPTHLIKTRGQQVTLRCSPISGHKSVSWYQQVLGQGPQFIFQYYEKEERGRGNFPDRFSARQFPNYSSELNVNALLLGDSALYLCASSLTGHLNTEAFFGQGTRLTVV.

The genes are TRBV4-3 and TRBJ2-1; TRBD2 matches 11 bases. V lost 0 bases and J lost 9; bases outside the gene matches: 10. Germline V gives CDR1 LGHNA, CDR2 YSLEER. The CDR3 contains 17 residues. The CDR3 reads CASSQDHRLAGGAEQFF. For the CDR3, the DNA is TGCGCCAGCAGCCAAGATCATAGGCTAGCGGGAGGAGCTGAGCAGTTCTTC.

The chain joins TRBV28 to TRBJ2-1; 10 nucleotides align to TRBD2. CDR1 is MDHEN and CDR2 is SYDVKM in the germline V gene. This CDR3 spans 16 amino acids. J lost 5 bases, V lost 6 bases, and 10 bases had no gene match. In DNA form, the CDR3 reads TGTGCCAGCAGCCGTATTCTAGCGGGGGCTAACAATGAGCAGTTCTTC. Its protein is CASSRILAGANNEQFF.